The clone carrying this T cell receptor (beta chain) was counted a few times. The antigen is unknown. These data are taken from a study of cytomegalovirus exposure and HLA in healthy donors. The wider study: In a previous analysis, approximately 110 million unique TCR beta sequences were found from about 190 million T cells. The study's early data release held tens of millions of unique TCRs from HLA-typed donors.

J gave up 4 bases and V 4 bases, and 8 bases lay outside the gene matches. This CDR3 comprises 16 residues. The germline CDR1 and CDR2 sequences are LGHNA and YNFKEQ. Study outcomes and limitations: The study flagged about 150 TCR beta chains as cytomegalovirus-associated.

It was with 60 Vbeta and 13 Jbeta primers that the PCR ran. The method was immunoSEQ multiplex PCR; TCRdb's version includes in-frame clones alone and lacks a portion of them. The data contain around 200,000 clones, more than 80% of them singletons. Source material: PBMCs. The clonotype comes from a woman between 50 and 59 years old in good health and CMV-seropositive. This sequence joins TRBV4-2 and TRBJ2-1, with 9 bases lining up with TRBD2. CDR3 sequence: CASSLQPSGGYNEQFF. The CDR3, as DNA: TGTGCCAGCAGCCTTCAACCCAGCGGGGGGTACAATGAGCAGTTCTTC.